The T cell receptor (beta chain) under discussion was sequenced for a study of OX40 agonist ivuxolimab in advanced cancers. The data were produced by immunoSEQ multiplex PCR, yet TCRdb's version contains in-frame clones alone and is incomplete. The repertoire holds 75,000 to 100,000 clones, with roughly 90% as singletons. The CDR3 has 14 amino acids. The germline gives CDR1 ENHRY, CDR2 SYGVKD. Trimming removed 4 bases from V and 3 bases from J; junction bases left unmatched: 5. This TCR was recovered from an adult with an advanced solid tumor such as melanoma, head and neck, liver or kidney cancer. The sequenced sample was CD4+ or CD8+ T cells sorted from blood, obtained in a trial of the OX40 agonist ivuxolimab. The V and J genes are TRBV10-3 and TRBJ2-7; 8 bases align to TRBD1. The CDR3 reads CAISAQGAGYEQYF. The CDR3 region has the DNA TGTGCCATCAGTGCGCAGGGGGCGGGCTACGAGCAGTACTTC.